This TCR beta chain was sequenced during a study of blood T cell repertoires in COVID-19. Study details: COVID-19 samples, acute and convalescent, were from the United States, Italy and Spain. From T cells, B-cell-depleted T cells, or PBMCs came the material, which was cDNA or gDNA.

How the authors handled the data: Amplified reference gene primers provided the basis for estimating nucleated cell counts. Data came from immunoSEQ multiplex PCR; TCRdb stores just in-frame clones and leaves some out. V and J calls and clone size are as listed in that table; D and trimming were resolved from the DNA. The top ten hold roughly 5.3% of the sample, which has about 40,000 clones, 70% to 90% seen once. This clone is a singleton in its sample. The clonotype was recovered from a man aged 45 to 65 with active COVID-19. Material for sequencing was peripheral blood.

CDR3 in amino acids: CASSSRERGGHEQFF. CDR3 bases: TGTGCCAGCAGCTCCAGAGAGCGGGGGGGCCATGAGCAGTTCTTC. This chain connects TRBV11-2 to TRBJ2-1, with 10 bases matching TRBD2. The CDR3 contains 15 residues. Looked up from germline, CDR1 is SGHAT and CDR2 is FQNNGV. J gave up 8 bases and V 4 bases, and 8 bases lay outside the gene matches.